A single sample is the source of the 21 T cell receptor beta chains below, sequenced in a study of metastatic and nonmetastatic thyroid tumors (TCRdb year 2020). Libraries came from PCR. TCRdb lists the instrument as Illumina HiSeq 4000. Clones were called with MiXCR by TCRdb after fastp trimmed the public reads at Q25, and only in-frame beta chains were retained. Here the sample has tens of thousands of clones; approximately 25% occur a single time. The biggest ten clones account for roughly 15% of the sample. No treatment had been received by any patient before thyroid surgery. Sequenced sample: tumor tissue. The receptors shown here come from a female donor with papillary thyroid cancer or a benign thyroid nodule (not recorded which). Some clones in this sample may be carry-over from other donors' samples.

This clone was counted between two and nine times. V is TRBV29-1 and J is TRBJ2-3; D possibly corresponds to TRBD2 (5 bases). Germline CDR1 is SQVTM and CDR2 is ANQGSEA. CDR3 length equals 15 residues. Trimming pared 0 bases from V and 0 bases from J, leaving 10 bases between. This chain's CDR3 is CSVEDRTRSTDTQYF. The CDR3 DNA is TGCAGCGTTGAAGATCGGACTCGAAGCACAGATACGCAGTATTTT.

This clone was counted a few times. The CDR3 sequence: CAISQAVVTGFSYEQYF. For the CDR3, the DNA is TGTGCCATCTCCCAGGCCGTAGTGACAGGGTTCTCCTACGAGCAGTACTTC. The rearrangement joins TRBV6-1 to TRBJ2-7, with 7 bases that match TRBD1. CDR3 length: 17 residues. CDR1 MNHNS and CDR2 SASEGT come from the germline V gene. The ends lost 10 bases at V and 0 bases at J; junction bases unmatched: 18.

This clone has only one observation. The chain employs TRBV30 and TRBJ1-5; no clear D gene. Per the germline V gene, CDR1 is GTSNPN and CDR2 is SVGIG (reference sequence). The V end was cut by 2 bases, the J end by 5 bases, with 13 bases between. CDR3 length equals 14 residues. The CDR3, as DNA: TGTGCCTGGAGTCAGGAGGTGGCGGATCAGCCCCAGCATTTT. The encoded protein is CAWSQEVADQPQHF.

V and J are TRBV7-9 and TRBJ1-1; the D is unclear. Germline V lookup: CDR1 SEHNR, CDR2 FQNEAQ (reference sequence). V was cut by 1 base and J by 10 bases, with 10 bases left in between. CDR3 length equals 12 residues. CDR3 nucleotide sequence: TGTGCCAGCAGCTTAGGTACTGGGCGAGCTTTCTTT. Its translation is CASSLGTGRAFF.

The J gene is TRBJ2-1, the V gene TRBV11-2; 12 bases align to TRBD2. V lost 10 bases to trimming and J lost 9 bases; unmatched junction nucleotides: 13. The CDR3 consists of 15 residues. Germline V gene lookup returns CDR1 SGHAT and CDR2 FQNNGV. This CDR3 is CAISSVGLAGLEQFF. In nucleotides, the CDR3 is TGTGCCATATCCTCCGTCGGACTAGCGGGACTTGAGCAGTTCTTC.

By frequency in the sample, this clone is medium-sized (0.01 to 0.1%). Other DNA sequences of this sample code for an identical CDR3. CDR3 protein: CASSGQTSGIREQYF. DNA of the CDR3: TGTGCCAGCAGTGGCCAGACTAGCGGGATTCGCGAGCAGTACTTC. The chain combines TRBV6-1 with TRBJ2-7, with 11 nucleotides matching TRBD2. Trimming cost V 4 bases and J 6 bases; bases outside gene matches: 8. The CDR3 is 15 amino acids. CDR1 and CDR2 from the germline V gene are MNHNS and SASEGT.

This clone was found a few times. The chain links TRBV6-1 to TRBJ1-2, with 7 bases fitting TRBD1. Trimming removed 5 bases from V and 1 base from J; junction bases left unmatched: 7. CDR1 and CDR2 (germline): MNHNS, SASEGT. CDR3 length: 15 residues. The CDR3 sequence is CASSRTGALNYGYTF. The CDR3 nucleotides read TGTGCCAGCAGTCGAACAGGGGCCCTTAACTATGGCTACACCTTC.

The table lists this clone with many counts. The CDR3 DNA follows: TGTGCCAGCAGCCCTAGGACGTCGGGGGGAAAACTGTTTTTT. Its translation: CASSPRTSGGKLFF. The rearrangement uses TRBV7-2 and TRBJ1-4; a possible D gene is TRBD1 (5 bases). Germline assignment: CDR1 SGHTA and CDR2 FQGNSA. The CDR3 totals 14 residues. Trimming removed 5 bases at V and 10 bases at J, with 17 bases between.

This clone appeared many times. This sequence joins TRBV2 and TRBJ1-5; 7 positions match TRBD1. This CDR3 spans 14 amino acids. Per germline, CDR1 SNHLY and CDR2 FYNNEI. V lost 6 bases, J lost 2 bases, and 4 bases stayed unmatched. The CDR3 loop reads CASRDDRGNQPQHF. DNA of the CDR3: TGTGCCAGCAGGGATGACAGGGGCAATCAGCCCCAGCATTTT. The variable domain in full, completed from reference TRBV2 and TRBJ1-5, reads EPEVTQTPSHQVTQMGQEVILRCVPISNHLYFYWYRQILGQKVEFLVSFYNNEISEKSEIFDDQFSVERPDGSNFTLKIRSTKLEDSAMYFCASRDDRGNQPQHFGDGTRLSIL.

Comment on this clone: Its ends do not fully match the called genes, so a read error is possible. This chain joins TRBV7-7 and TRBJ2-1, with TRBD2 identical over 7 bases. The CDR3 loop spans 13 amino acids. Per the germline V gene, CDR1 is SSHAT and CDR2 is FNYEAQ (reference sequence). The CDR3 here is CASSLGGGTEQFF. The CDR3 DNA follows: TGTGCTAGCAGCTTAGGCGGGGGTACAGAGCAGTTCTTC. Full variable domain (remainder filled in from reference TRBV7-7 and TRBJ2-1): GAGVSQSPRYKVTKRGQDVTLRCDPISSHATLYWYQQALGQGPEFLTYFNYEAQPDKSGLPSDRFSAERPEGSISTLTIQRTEQRDSAMYRCASSLGGGTEQFFGPGTRLTVL.

This clone has ten or more counts. This rearrangement joins TRBV6-5 to TRBJ2-1; possible D gene TRBD2, 5 bases. The length of the CDR3 is 17 residues. V was clipped by 5 bases and J by 5 bases, with 22 bases between them. CDR1 and CDR2 (germline): MNHEY, SVGAGI. CDR3 DNA: TGTGCCAGCAGTCACACCCTACGAGGGTTCGGGAACAATGAGCAGTTCTTC. Protein: CASSHTLRGFGNNEQFF.

The table lists this clone with a few counts. The V and J genes are TRBV6-2 or TRBV6-3 and TRBJ2-1; D remains ambiguous. CDR1 is MNHEY, CDR2 SVGEGT, per germline. The CDR3 is 14 amino acids. The V end lost 8 bases, the J end lost 6 bases, and 17 bases lay between the germline ends. CDR3 sequence (DNA): TGTGCCAGCTGGCCGGGCGCCCTTGGCAATGAGCAGTTCTTC. It is translated as CASWPGALGNEQFF.

The table lists this clone with a few counts. The chain uses TRBV10-3 and TRBJ1-2; 7 bases agree with TRBD1. The CDR3 is made up of 15 amino acids. Per germline, CDR1 ENHRY and CDR2 SYGVKD. J was trimmed by 2 bases and V by 5 bases; bases with no gene match: 8. This chain's CDR3 is CAISKGQCVNYGYTF. Written as DNA, the CDR3 is TGTGCCATCAGTAAGGGACAGTGTGTAAACTATGGCTACACCTTC.

This clone was recorded a few times. This rearrangement joins TRBV6-1 to TRBJ2-5, with D uncertain. Germline V gene sequence: CDR1 MNHNS, CDR2 SASEGT. The CDR3 contains 12 residues. Trimming shortened V by 4 bases and J by 2 bases, and 5 bases separated the two germline ends. CDR3 nucleotides: TGTGCCAGCAGTGTAGGACAAGAGACCCAGTACTTC. Amino acids: CASSVGQETQYF.

This clone was observed at least ten times. The rearrangement links TRBV7-8 to TRBJ2-2; TRBD1 agrees at 7 bases. Germline CDR1 reads SGHVS; CDR2 reads FQNEAQ. The ends lost 3 bases at V and 2 bases at J; junction bases unmatched: 3. The CDR3 spans 15 residues. CDR3 sequence reads: CASSLGTVNTGELFF. The CDR3, as DNA: TGTGCCAGCAGCTTGGGGACAGTTAACACCGGGGAGCTGTTTTTT.

The chain is built from TRBV28 and TRBJ1-2; perhaps TRBD1 as D (5 bases). This CDR3 is 11 amino acids long. Germline assignment: CDR1 MDHEN and CDR2 SYDVKM. Trimming took off 1 base at V and 10 bases at J, with 7 bases between the two ends. The CDR3 nucleotides are TGTGCCAGCAGTTTATTGGGGGACTACACCTTC. Its protein product is CASSLLGDYTF.

This clone qualifies as medium-sized. The chain is built from TRBV6-1 and TRBJ1-4; TRBD1 agrees at 9 bases. V shed 2 bases and J 8 bases; nucleotides not matched to a gene: 6. Germline CDR1 MNHNS, CDR2 SASEGT. This CDR3 is 15 amino acids long. CDR3 amino acids: CASSELGQGAEKLFF. CDR3 nucleotide sequence: TGTGCCAGCAGTGAACTGGGACAGGGAGCCGAAAAACTGTTTTTT.

This clone was counted at least ten times. J is TRBJ2-7 and V is TRBV11-3; D ambiguous. Germline V gene data show CDR1 as SGHNT and CDR2 as YENEEA. The V end lost 0 bases, the J end lost 3 bases, and 6 bases lay between the germline ends. The CDR3 loop spans 13 amino acids. In nucleotides, the CDR3 is TGTGCCAGCAGCTTAGATCAAGGCTACGAGCAGTACTTC. Residues: CASSLDQGYEQYF.

A note on this clone: One junction end disagrees with the germline gene, perhaps due to a read error. The chain uses TRBV11-2 and TRBJ2-5; D assignment may be TRBD1 or TRBD2 (5 bases each). CDR1 SGHAT and CDR2 FQNNGV come from the germline V gene. There are 12 residues in the CDR3. In nucleotides, the CDR3 is TGTGCCATCAGAAGCAGAGGGGAGACCCAGCACTTC. It encodes CAIRSRGETQHF. Complete variable domain (other parts from reference TRBV11-2 and TRBJ2-5): EAGVAQSPRYKIIEKRQSVAFWCNPISGHATLYWYQQILGQGPKLLIQFQNNGVVDDSQLPKDRFSAERLKGVDSTLKIQPAKLEDSAVYLCAIRSRGETQHFGPGTRLLVL.

This chain uses TRBV18 with TRBJ2-2, with TRBD2 as a possible D gene (5 bases). There are 16 residues in the CDR3. CDR1 is KGHSH, CDR2 LQKENI, per germline. Trimming stripped 1 base from V and 8 bases from J, with 17 bases between. CDR3 sequence reads: CASSPRASPRGGELFF. For the CDR3, the DNA is TGTGCCAGCTCACCACGTGCCTCCCCCCGGGGTGGGGAGCTGTTTTTT.

The V call is TRBV9, the J call TRBJ1-4, with 9 bases fitting TRBD1. This CDR3 region has 15 residues. Germline lookup yields CDR1 SGDLS and CDR2 YYNGEE. Trimming at V came to 4 bases and at J to 6 bases, leaving 7 bases not matched to a gene. CDR3 DNA: TGTGCCAGCAGCCTACGGACAGGGGAGTATGAAAAACTGTTTTTT. It yields the protein CASSLRTGEYEKLFF.